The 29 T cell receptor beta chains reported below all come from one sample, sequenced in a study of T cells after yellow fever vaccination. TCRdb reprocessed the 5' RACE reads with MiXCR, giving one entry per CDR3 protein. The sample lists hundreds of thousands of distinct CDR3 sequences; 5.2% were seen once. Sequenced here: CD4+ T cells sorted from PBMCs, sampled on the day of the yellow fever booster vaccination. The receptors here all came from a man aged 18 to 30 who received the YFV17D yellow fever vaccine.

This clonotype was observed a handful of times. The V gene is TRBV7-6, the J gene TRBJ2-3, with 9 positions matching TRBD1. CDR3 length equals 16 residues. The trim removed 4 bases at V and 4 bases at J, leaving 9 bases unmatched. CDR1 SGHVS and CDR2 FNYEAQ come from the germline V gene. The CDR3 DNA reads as TGTGCCAGCAGCTCGGGACAGGGAAGACGGTCAGATACGCAGTATTTT. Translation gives CASSSGQGRRSDTQYF.

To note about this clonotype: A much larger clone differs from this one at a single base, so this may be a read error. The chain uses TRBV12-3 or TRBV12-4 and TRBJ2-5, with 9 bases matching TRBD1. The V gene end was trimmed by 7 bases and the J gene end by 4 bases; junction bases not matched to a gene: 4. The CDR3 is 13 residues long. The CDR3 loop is CASTRDRAETQYF. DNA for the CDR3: TGTGCCAGCACCCGGGACAGGGCAGAGACCCAGTACTTC.

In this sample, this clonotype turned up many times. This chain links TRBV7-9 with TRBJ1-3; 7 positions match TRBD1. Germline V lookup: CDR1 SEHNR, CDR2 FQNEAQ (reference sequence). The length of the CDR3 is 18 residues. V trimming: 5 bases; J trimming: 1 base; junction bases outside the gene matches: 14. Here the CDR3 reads CASSQRQGFTPSGNTIYF. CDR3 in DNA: TGTGCCAGCAGCCAAAGACAGGGATTTACCCCATCTGGAAACACCATATATTTT.

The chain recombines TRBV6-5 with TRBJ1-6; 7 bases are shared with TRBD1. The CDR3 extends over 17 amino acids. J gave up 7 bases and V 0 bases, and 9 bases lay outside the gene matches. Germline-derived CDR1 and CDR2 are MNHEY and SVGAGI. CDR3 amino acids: CASSYSLAGGRNSPLHF. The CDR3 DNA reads TGTGCCAGCAGTTACTCCCTGGCAGGGGGTAGGAATTCACCCCTCCACTTT.

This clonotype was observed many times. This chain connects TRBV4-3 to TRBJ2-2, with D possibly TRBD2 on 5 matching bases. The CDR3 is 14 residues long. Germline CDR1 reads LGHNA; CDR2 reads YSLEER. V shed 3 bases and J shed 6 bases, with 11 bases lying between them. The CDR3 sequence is CASSQAEEAGELFF. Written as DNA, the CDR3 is TGCGCCAGCAGCCAGGCCGAGGAGGCCGGGGAGCTGTTTTTT.

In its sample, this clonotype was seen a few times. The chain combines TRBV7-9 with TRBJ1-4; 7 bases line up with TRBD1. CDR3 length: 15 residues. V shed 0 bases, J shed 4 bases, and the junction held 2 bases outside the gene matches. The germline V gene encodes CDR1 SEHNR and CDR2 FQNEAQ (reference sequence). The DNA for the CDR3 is TGTGCCAGCAGCTTAGCGGGACAGAGTAATGAAAAACTGTTTTTT. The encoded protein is CASSLAGQSNEKLFF. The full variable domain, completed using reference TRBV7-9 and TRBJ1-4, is DTGVSQNPRHKITKRGQNVTFRCDPISEHNRLYWYRQTLGQGPEFLTYFQNEAQLEKSRLLSDRFSAERPKGSFSTLEIQRTEQGDSAMYLCASSLAGQSNEKLFFGSGTQLSVL.

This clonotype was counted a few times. CDR3 sequence (DNA): TGTGCCAGCAGTTACCCGGACGCGGGGATGAATTCACCCCTCCACTTT. This gives the protein CASSYPDAGMNSPLHF. The rearrangement links TRBV6-2 or TRBV6-3 to TRBJ1-6; D call uncertain. Germline V CDR1 and CDR2: MNHEY, SVGEGT. CDR3 length equals 16 residues. The V end lost 2 bases, the J end lost 7 bases, and 15 bases lay between the germline ends.

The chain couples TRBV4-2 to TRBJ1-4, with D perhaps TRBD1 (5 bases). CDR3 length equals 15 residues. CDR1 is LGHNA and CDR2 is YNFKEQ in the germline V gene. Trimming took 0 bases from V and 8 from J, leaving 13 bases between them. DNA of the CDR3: TGTGCCAGCAGCCAAGATCTAAGGGACGGGGAAAAACTGTTTTTT. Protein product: CASSQDLRDGEKLFF.

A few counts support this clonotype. The chain's CDR3 is CASSLDRVAGPGYTQYF. The CDR3 bases are TGTGCCAGCAGCTTAGATCGGGTAGCGGGGCCGGGATATACGCAGTATTTT. The chain employs TRBV11-2 and TRBJ2-3; TRBD2 agrees at 8 bases. Germline trimming cut 0 bases from V and 7 bases from J; bases unmatched to any gene: 12. The CDR3 spans 17 residues. From germline, CDR1 is SGHAT and CDR2 FQNNGV.

The CDR3 DNA reads TGTGCCAGCAGTCCCGCATCTGGGGCCAACGTCCTGACTTTC. Encoded protein: CASSPASGANVLTF. The rearrangement joins TRBV6-5 to TRBJ2-6; no clear D. CDR1 is MNHEY, CDR2 SVGAGI, per germline. This CDR3 is 14 amino acids long. Between the trimmed V and J ends, which lost 5 bases and 1 base, there was a span of 6 bases.

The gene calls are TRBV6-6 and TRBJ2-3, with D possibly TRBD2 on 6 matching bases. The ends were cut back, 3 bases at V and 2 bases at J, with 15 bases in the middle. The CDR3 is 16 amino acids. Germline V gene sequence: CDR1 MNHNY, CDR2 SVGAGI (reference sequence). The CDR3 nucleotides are TGTGCCAGCAGTTATCGTTTATGGGACTTCACAGATACGCAGTATTTT. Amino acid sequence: CASSYRLWDFTDTQYF.

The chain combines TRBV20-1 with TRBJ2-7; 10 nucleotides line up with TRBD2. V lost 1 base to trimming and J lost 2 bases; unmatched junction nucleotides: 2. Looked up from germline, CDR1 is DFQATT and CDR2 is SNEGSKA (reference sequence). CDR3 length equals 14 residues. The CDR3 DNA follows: TGCAGTGCTAGAGTAGCGGGGGGCCCCTACGAGCAGTACTTC. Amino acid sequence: CSARVAGGPYEQYF.

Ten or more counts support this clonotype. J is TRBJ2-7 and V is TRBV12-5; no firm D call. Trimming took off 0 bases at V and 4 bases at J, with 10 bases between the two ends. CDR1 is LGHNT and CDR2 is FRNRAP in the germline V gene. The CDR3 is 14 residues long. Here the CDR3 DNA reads TGTGCTAGTGGTTTGGTATCGCCTTGGTACGAGCAGTACGTC. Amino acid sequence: CASGLVSPWYEQYV.

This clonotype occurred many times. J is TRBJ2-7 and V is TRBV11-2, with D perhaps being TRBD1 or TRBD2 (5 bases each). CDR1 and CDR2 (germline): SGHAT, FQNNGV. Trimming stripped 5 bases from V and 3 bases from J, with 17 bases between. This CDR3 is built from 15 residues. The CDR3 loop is CASSPVRGSIYEQYV. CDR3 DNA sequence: TGTGCCAGCAGCCCCGTTCGGGGCTCGATCTACGAGCAGTACGTC.

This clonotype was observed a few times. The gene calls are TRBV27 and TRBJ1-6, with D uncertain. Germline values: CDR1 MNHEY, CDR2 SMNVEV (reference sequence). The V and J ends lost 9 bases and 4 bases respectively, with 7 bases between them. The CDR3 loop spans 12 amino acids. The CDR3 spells CASSLYNSPLHF. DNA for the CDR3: TGTGCCAGTTCCCTTTATAATTCACCCCTCCACTTT.

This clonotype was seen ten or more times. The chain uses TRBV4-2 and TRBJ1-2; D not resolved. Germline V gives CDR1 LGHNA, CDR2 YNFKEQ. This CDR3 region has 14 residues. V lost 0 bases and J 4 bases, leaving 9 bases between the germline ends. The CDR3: CASSQDPEGYGYTF. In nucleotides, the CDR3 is TGTGCCAGCAGCCAAGACCCGGAAGGCTATGGCTACACCTTC.

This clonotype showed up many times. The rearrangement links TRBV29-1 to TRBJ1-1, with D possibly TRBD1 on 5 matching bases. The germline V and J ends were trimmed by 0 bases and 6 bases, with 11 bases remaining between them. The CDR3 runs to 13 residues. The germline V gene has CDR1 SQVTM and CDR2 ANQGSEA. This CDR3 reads CSVEDYRSAEAFF. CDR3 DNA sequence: TGCAGCGTTGAAGACTACAGGAGCGCTGAAGCTTTCTTT. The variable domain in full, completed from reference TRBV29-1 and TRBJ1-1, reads SAVISQKPSRDICQRGTSLTIQCQVDSQVTMMFWYRQQPGQSLTLIATANQGSEATYESGFVIDKFPISRPNLTFSTLTVSNMSPEDSSIYLCSVEDYRSAEAFFGQGTRLTVV.

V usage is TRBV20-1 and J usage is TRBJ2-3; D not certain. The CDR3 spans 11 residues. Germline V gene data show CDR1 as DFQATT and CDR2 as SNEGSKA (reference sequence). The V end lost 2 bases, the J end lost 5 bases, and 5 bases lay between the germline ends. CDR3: CSARKLDTQYF. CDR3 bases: TGCAGTGCTAGAAAGCTAGATACGCAGTATTTT.

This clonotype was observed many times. This CDR3 reads CSADRGFPDTQYF. In DNA form, the CDR3 reads TGCAGTGCTGACCGGGGGTTTCCAGATACGCAGTATTTT. The chain employs TRBV20-1 and TRBJ2-3; tentative D call: TRBD2 (6 bases). Between the trimmed V and J ends, which lost 5 bases and 4 bases, there was a span of 13 bases. Per germline, CDR1 DFQATT and CDR2 SNEGSKA (reference sequence). The CDR3 runs 13 residues.

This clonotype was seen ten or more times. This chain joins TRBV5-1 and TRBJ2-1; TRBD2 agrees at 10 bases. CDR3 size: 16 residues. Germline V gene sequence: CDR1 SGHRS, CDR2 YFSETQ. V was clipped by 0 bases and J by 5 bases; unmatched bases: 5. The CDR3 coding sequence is TGCGCCAGCAGCTTGGGCCTAGCGGGGGCAGACAATGAGCAGTTCTTC. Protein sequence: CASSLGLAGADNEQFF. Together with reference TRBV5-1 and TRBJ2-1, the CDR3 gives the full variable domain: KAGVTQTPRYLIKTRGQQVTLSCSPISGHRSVSWYQQTPGQGLQFLFEYFSETQRNKGNFPGRFSGRQFSNSRSEMNVSTLELGDSALYLCASSLGLAGADNEQFFGPGTRLTVL.

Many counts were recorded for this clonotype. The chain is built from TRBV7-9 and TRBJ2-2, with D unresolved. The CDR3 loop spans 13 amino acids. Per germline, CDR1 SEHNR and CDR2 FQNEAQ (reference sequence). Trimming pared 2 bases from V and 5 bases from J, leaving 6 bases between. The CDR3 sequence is CASSLLGTGELFF. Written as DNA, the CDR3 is TGTGCCAGCAGCTTACTGGGAACCGGGGAGCTGTTTTTT. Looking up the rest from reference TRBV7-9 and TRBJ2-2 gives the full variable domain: DTGVSQNPRHKITKRGQNVTFRCDPISEHNRLYWYRQTLGQGPEFLTYFQNEAQLEKSRLLSDRFSAERPKGSFSTLEIQRTEQGDSAMYLCASSLLGTGELFFGEGSRLTVL.

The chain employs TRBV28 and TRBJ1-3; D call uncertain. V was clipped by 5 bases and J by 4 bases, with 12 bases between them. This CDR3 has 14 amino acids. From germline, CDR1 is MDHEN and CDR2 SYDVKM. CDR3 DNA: TGTGCCAGCAGTCCCCCAGGAGGCGGAAACACCATATATTTT. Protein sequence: CASSPPGGGNTIYF.

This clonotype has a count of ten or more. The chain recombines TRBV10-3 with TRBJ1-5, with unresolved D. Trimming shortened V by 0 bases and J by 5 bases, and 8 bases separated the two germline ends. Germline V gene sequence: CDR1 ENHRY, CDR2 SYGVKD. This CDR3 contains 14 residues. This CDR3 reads CAISESVSDQPQHF. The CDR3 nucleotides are TGTGCCATCAGTGAGTCGGTCTCAGATCAGCCCCAGCATTTT.

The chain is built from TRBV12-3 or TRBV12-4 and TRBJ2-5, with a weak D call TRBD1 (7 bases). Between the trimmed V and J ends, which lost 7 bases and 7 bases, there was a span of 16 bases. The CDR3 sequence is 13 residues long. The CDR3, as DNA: TGTGCCAGCACACAGAGACAGGGAGGGACCCAGTACTTC. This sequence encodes CASTQRQGGTQYF.

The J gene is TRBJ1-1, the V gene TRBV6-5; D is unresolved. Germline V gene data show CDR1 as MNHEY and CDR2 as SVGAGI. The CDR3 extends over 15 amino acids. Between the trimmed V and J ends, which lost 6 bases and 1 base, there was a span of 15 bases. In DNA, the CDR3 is TGTGCCAGCAGGGGCCTTAGGACGGGGAACACTGAAGCTTTCTTT. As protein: CASRGLRTGNTEAFF.

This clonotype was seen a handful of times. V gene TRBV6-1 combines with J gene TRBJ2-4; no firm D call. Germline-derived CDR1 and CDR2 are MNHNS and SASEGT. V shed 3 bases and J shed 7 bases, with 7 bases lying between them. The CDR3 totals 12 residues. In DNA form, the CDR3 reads TGTGCCAGCAGTGATAAGCGCAACATTCAGTACTTC. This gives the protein CASSDKRNIQYF.

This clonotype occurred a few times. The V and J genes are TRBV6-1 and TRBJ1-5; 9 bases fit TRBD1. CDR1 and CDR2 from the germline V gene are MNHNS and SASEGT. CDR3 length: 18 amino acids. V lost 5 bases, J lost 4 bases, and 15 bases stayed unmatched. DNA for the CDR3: TGTGCCAGCAGTCCATCGGGACAGGGAGTAGTTGGGAATCAGCCCCAGCATTTT. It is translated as CASSPSGQGVVGNQPQHF.

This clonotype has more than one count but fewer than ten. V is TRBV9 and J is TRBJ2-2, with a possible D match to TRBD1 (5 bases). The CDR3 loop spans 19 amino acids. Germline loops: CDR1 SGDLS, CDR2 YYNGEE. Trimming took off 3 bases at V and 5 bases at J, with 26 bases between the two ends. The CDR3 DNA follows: TGTGCCAGCAGCGCTCCCCGGACGGGCGTAGGGGTGGGTACCGGGGAGCTGTTTTTT. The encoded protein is CASSAPRTGVGVGTGELFF.

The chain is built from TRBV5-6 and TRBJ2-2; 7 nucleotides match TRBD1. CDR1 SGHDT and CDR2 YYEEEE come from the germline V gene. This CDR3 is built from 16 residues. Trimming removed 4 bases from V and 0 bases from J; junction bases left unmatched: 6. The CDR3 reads CASSPYDRANTGELFF. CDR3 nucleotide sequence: TGTGCCAGCAGCCCCTACGACAGGGCGAACACCGGGGAGCTGTTTTTT. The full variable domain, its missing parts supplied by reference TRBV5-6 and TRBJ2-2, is DAGVTQSPTHLIKTRGQQVTLRCSPKSGHDTVSWYQQALGQGPQFIFQYYEEEERQRGNFPDRFSGHQFPNYSSELNVNALLLGDSALYLCASSPYDRANTGELFFGEGSRLTVL.